This passage covers 9 T cell receptor beta chains from one sample sequenced in a study of monozygotic twins with inflammatory bowel disease. Using the 5' RACE reads, TCRdb records one entry per CDR3 protein without DNA. The sample data list approximately 100,000 distinct CDR3 sequences. Input material: blood. These receptors were collected from a human donor with ulcerative colitis or Crohn's disease, or a healthy co-twin of an affected twin (not recorded which).

This CDR3 reads CASSSTSGTGQNEQFF. V is TRBV5-1 and J is TRBJ2-1; lacking DNA, the TRBD2 call made by TCRdb goes unchecked. Germline V gives CDR1 SGHRS, CDR2 YFSETQ. CDR3 size: 16 residues.

The chain uses TRBV7-2 and TRBJ2-7; lacking DNA, the TRBD1 call made by TCRdb goes unchecked. CDR3 length equals 13 residues. Germline CDR1 SGHTA, CDR2 FQGNSA. The CDR3 loop reads CASSLERTGEQYF.

The V call is TRBV11-2, the J call TRBJ1-2; lacking DNA, the TRBD1 call made by TCRdb goes unchecked. The germline V gene encodes CDR1 SGHAT and CDR2 FQNNGV. This CDR3 is built from 14 residues. CDR3 in amino acids: CASSYETGRYGYTF.

The chain employs TRBV14 and TRBJ2-3; the D gene TCRdb calls, TRBD2, cannot be checked with no DNA. This CDR3 contains 15 residues. Germline lookup yields CDR1 SGHDN and CDR2 FVKESK. The CDR3 here is CASSRGFGRRDTQYF.

This chain joins TRBV6-1 and TRBJ2-2; TCRdb's D call, TRBD1, is unchecked because there is no DNA. The CDR3 length is 14 residues. Germline lookup yields CDR1 MNHNS and CDR2 SASEGT. This CDR3 reads CASDAGDNTGELFF.

The chain is built from TRBV5-1 and TRBJ1-1. CDR1 is SGHRS, CDR2 YFSETQ, per germline. The CDR3 is 14 residues long. CDR3 in amino acids: CASSLAGPNTEAFF. Combining the CDR3 with reference TRBV5-1 and TRBJ1-1 gives the whole variable domain KAGVTQTPRYLIKTRGQQVTLSCSPISGHRSVSWYQQTPGQGLQFLFEYFSETQRNKGNFPGRFSGRQFSNSRSEMNVSTLELGDSALYLCASSLAGPNTEAFFGQGTRLTVV.

The CDR3 sequence is CASSLNRDRGYF. The chain carries TRBV7-2 and TRBJ2-3; no DNA is available, so the TRBD1 call from TCRdb remains unchecked. CDR3 length: 12 amino acids. Per the germline V gene, CDR1 is SGHTA and CDR2 is FQGNSA.

The rearrangement joins TRBV20-1 to TRBJ2-1; TCRdb's D call of TRBD1 is untestable without DNA. The CDR3 sequence is 15 residues long. CDR1 and CDR2 (germline): DFQATT, SNEGSKA (reference sequence). CDR3 sequence: CSASLGQVSYNEQFF.

The chain links TRBV7-2 to TRBJ2-2; no DNA is available, so the TRBD2 call from TCRdb remains unchecked. The CDR3 has 14 amino acids. Germline lookup yields CDR1 SGHTA and CDR2 FQGNSA. This CDR3 is CASSLGLASGELFF.